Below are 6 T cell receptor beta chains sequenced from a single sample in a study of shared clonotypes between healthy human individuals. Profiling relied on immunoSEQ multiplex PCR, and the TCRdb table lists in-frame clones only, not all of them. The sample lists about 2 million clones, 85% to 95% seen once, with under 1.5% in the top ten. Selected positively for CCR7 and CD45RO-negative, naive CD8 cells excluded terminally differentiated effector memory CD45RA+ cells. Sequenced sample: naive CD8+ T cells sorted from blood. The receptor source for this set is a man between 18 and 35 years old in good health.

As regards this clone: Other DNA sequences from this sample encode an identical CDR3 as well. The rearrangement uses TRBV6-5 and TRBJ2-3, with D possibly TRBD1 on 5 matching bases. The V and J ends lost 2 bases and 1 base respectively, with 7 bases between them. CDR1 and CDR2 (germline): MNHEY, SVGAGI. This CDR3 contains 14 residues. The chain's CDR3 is CASSYGAGTDTQYF. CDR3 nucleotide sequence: TGTGCCAGCAGTTACGGGGCTGGCACAGATACGCAGTATTTT.

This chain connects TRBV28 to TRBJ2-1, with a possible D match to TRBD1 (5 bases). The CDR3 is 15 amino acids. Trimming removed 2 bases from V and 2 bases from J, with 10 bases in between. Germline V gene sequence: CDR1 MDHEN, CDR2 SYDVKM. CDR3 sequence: CASSLRAGTYNEQFF. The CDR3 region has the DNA TGTGCCAGCAGTTTACGGGCAGGGACCTACAATGAGCAGTTCTTC.

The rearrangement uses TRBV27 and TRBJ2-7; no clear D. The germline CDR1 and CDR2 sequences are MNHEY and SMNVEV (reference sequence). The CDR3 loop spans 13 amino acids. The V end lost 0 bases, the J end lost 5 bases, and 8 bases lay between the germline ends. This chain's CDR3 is CASSLSGTNEQYF. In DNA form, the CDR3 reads TGTGCCAGCAGTTTATCAGGCACGAACGAGCAGTACTTC.

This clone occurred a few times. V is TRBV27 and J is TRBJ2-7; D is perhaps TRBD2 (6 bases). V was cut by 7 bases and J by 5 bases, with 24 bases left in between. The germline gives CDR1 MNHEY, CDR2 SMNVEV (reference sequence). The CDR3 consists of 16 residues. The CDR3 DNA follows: TGTGCCAGCACCCCGTCATCGGGGGAGATCGCCCACGAGCAGTACTTC. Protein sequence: CASTPSSGEIAHEQYF.

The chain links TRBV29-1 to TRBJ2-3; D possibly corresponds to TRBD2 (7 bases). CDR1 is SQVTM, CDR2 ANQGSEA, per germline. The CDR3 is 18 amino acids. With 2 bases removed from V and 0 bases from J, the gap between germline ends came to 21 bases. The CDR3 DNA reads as TGCAGCGTTGAACTCCTACTGGGGGGGGGCTCTAGCACAGATACGCAGTATTTT. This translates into CSVELLLGGGSSTDTQYF.

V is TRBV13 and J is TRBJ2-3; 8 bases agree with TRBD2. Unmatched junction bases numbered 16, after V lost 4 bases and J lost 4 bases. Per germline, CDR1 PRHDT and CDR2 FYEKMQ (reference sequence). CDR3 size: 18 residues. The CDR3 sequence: CASSSDFTGGPGADTQYF. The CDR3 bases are TGTGCCAGCAGCTCGGACTTCACGGGGGGGCCAGGGGCAGATACGCAGTATTTT.